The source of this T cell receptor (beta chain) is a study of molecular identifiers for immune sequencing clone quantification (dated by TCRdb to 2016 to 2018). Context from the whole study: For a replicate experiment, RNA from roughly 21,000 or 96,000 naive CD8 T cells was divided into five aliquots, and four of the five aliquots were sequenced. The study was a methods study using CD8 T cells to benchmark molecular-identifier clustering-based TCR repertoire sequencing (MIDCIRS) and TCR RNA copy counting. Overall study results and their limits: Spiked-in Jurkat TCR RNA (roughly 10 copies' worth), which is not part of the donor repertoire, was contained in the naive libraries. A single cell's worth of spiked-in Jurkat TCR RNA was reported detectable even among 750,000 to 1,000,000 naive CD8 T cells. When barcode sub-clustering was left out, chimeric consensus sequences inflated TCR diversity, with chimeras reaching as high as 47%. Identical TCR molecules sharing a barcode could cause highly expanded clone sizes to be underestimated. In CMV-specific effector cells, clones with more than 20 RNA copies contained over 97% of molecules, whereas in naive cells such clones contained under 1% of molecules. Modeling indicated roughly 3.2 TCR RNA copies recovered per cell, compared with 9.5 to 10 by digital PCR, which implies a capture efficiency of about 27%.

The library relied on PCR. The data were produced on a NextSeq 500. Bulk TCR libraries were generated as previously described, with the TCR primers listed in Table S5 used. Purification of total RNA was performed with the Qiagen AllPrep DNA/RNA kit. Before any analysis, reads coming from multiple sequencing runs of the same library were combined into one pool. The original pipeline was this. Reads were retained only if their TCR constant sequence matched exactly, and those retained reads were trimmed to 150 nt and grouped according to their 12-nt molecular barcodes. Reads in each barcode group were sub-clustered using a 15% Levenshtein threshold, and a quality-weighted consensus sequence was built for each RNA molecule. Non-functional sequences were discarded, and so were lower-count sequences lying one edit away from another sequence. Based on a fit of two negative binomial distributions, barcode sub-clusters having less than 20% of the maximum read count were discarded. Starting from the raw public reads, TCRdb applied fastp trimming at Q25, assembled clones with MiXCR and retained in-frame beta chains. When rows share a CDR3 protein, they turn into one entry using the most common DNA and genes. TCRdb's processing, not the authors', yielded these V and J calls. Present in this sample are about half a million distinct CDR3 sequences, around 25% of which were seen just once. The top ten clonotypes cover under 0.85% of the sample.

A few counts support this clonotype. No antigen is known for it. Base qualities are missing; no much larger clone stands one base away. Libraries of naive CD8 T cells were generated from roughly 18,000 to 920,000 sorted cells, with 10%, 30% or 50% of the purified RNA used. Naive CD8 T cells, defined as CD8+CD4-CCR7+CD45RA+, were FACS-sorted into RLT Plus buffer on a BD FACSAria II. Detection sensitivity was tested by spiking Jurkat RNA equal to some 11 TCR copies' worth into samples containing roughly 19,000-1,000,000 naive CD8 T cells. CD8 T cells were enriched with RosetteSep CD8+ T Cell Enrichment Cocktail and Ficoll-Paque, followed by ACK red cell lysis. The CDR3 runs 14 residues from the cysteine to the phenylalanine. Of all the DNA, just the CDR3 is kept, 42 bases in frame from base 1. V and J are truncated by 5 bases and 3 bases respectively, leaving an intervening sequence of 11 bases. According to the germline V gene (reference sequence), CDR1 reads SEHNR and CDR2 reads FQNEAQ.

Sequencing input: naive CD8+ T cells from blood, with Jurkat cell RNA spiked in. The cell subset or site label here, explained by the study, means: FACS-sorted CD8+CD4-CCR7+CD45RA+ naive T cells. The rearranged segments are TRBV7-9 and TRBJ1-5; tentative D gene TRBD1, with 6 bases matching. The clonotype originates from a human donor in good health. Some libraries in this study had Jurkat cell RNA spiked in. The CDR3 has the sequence CASSPDRPNQPQHF. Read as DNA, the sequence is TGTGCCAGCAGCCCCGACAGGCCCAATCAGCCCCAGCATTTT.